Listed below are T cell receptor beta chains from one sample, sequenced in a study of glioma-infiltrating T cells. Via MiXCR, TCRdb re-called the multiplex PCR reads, giving one row per CDR3 protein. The repertoire holds fewer than 500,000 distinct CDR3 sequences, with 41% as singletons. Sequenced input: glioma tissue, nonneoplastic brain tissue, or PBMCs (not recorded which). The receptors stem from a human donor with low-grade glioma or glioblastoma, undergoing nonglioma brain surgery, or in good health (not recorded which). Both conserved end residues are part of each CDR3.

V gene: TRBV7-2; CDR3 protein: CASSRPGRSRSVSYNEQFF
V gene: TRBV28; CDR3 protein: CASRQIYNEQFF
V gene: TRBV15; CDR3 protein: CATSRSSEGWEQFF
V gene: TRBV12-3/TRBV12-4; CDR3 protein: CASIPEGREISQFF
V gene: TRBV4-3; CDR3 protein: CASSQDGTGPAKNIQYF
V gene: TRBV7-2; CDR3 protein: CASSDTRPEQYF
V gene: TRBV7-2; CDR3 protein: CASSSPRGPTDTQYF
V gene: TRBV20-1; CDR3 protein: CSADRGATYGYTF
V gene: TRBV15; CDR3 protein: CATSRDGATGDEQFF
V gene: TRBV6-5; CDR3 protein: CACSYSWTSGNYNEQFF
V gene: TRBV6-2/TRBV6-3; CDR3 protein: CASRRFNSPLHF
V gene: TRBV20-1; CDR3 protein: CSARSGRQNNEQFF
V gene: TRBV20-1; CDR3 protein: CSASTGDASYEQYF
V gene: TRBV6-2/TRBV6-3; CDR3 protein: CASSTSDRAYEQYF
V gene: TRBV4-3; CDR3 protein: CASSHGQGSNQPQHF
V gene: TRBV6-2/TRBV6-3; CDR3 protein: CASSYSDRGEETDTQYF
V gene: TRBV20-1; CDR3 protein: CSARDLDGGPRETQYF
V gene: TRBV4-3; CDR3 protein: CASSQDPGVFTEAFF
V gene: TRBV6-1; CDR3 protein: CASSNQTRTNEQFF
V gene: TRBV7-2; CDR3 protein: CASRARESSYEQYF
V gene: TRBV27; CDR3 protein: CASSSLWDRVSNQPQHF
V gene: TRBV18; CDR3 protein: CASSPRGPSETQYF
V gene: TRBV6-2/TRBV6-3; CDR3 protein: CASSEIAGGGGDTQYF
V gene: TRBV27; CDR3 protein: CASSYLGEGTGELFF
V gene: TRBV7-9; CDR3 protein: CASSLRGVNTEAFF
V gene: TRBV7-8; CDR3 protein: CASSLPLAGGLGEQFF
V gene: TRBV6-5; CDR3 protein: CASSYSGTAASTDTQYF
V gene: TRBV12-3/TRBV12-4; CDR3 protein: CASSLPGPLEQFF
V gene: TRBV4-3; CDR3 protein: CASSQGPETGHYGYTF
V gene: TRBV19; CDR3 protein: CASSSQGMANEKLFF
V gene: TRBV19; CDR3 protein: CASSTGQPYGYTF
V gene: TRBV5-1; CDR3 protein: CASSPQGLLSGDTIYF
V gene: TRBV19; CDR3 protein: CASSIQGNMNGYTF
V gene: TRBV20-1; CDR3 protein: CSLGTSGTQTQYF
V gene: TRBV28; CDR3 protein: CASSSMTGPYTDTQYF
V gene: TRBV27; CDR3 protein: CASSLGLAGPPDTLYF
V gene: TRBV6-2/TRBV6-3; CDR3 protein: CASYSGQGADTQYF
V gene: TRBV4-2; CDR3 protein: CASSQDIREISIQYF
V gene: TRBV7-2; CDR3 protein: CASRDDNSGNTIYF
V gene: TRBV19; CDR3 protein: CASSMGQYYEQYF
V gene: TRBV7-2; CDR3 protein: CASSADPYFYNEQFF